What follows is one T cell receptor beta chain and its context. No antigen is known for it. The data were obtained in a study of response to subunit inactivated influenza vaccine. Study results and limitations: There was a suggestion from the authors that each seasonal influenza vaccination recruits few new T cells.

CDR1 SEHNR and CDR2 FQNEAQ come from the germline V gene (reference sequence). The CDR3 runs 12 residues. The ends were cut back, 6 bases at V and 9 bases at J, with 12 bases in the middle. Via MiXCR, TCRdb re-called the RT-PCR reads, giving one row per CDR3 protein. The table records roughly 500,000 distinct CDR3 sequences, less than 30% of them present only once. Sequenced material: CD4+ T cells sorted from PBMCs, taken 4 to 6 days after vaccination. This TCR was recovered from a man aged 50-59 years who received an inactivated influenza vaccine. J is TRBJ2-1 and V is TRBV7-9; D might be TRBD1 or TRBD2, each matching 5 bases. CDR3 bases: TGTGCCAGCAGAACCTCAGGGACTGAGCAGTTCTTC. Amino acid sequence: CASRTSGTEQFF.